The 4 T cell receptor beta chains listed next were all sequenced from one sample in a study of blood T cell repertoires in COVID-19. Some clones are missing from TCRdb's copy, which holds only in-frame ones; the method was immunoSEQ multiplex PCR. The sample lists more than 95,000 clones, approximately 80% occurring once. Specimen: peripheral blood. These receptors were collected from a man aged 55-75 years with acute or convalescent COVID-19.

The chain joins TRBV20-1 to TRBJ1-1, with D uncertain. The ends were cut back, 3 bases at V and 3 bases at J, with 11 bases in the middle. The CDR3 covers 13 residues. Germline CDR1 and CDR2: DFQATT and SNEGSKA (reference sequence). The CDR3 sequence is CSASRFTDTEAFF. CDR3 coding DNA: TGCAGTGCTAGTCGGTTCACGGACACTGAAGCTTTCTTT.

The chain links TRBV28 to TRBJ1-4, with TRBD1 matching 9 bases. V trimming: 1 base; J trimming: 8 bases; junction bases outside the gene matches: 5. The CDR3 sequence is 15 residues long. The V gene's germline CDR1 is MDHEN and CDR2 SYDVKM. In DNA form, the CDR3 reads TGTGCCAGCAGTTTATTGAACAGGGGGCAAGAAAAACTGTTTTTT. As protein: CASSLLNRGQEKLFF.

The CDR3 loop reads CAWSVRQGSGFIGNQPQHF. CDR3 nucleotide sequence: TGTGCCTGGAGTGTTCGCCAGGGGTCCGGATTTATAGGCAATCAGCCCCAGCATTTT. The chain couples TRBV30 to TRBJ1-5, with a possible D match to TRBD1 (6 bases). This CDR3 comprises 19 residues. The germline V gene encodes CDR1 GTSNPN and CDR2 SVGIG (reference sequence). The V end was cut by 0 bases, the J end by 2 bases, with 23 bases between.

This sequence joins TRBV9 and TRBJ1-2; TRBD1 is a possible D gene (6 bases). V gave up 4 bases and J gave up 4 bases, with 14 bases separating them. CDR1 is SGDLS, CDR2 YYNGEE, per germline. This CDR3 has 14 residues. CDR3 sequence reads: CASSTRTEFYGYTF. CDR3 sequence (DNA): TGTGCCAGCAGCACCAGGACAGAATTCTATGGCTACACCTTC.